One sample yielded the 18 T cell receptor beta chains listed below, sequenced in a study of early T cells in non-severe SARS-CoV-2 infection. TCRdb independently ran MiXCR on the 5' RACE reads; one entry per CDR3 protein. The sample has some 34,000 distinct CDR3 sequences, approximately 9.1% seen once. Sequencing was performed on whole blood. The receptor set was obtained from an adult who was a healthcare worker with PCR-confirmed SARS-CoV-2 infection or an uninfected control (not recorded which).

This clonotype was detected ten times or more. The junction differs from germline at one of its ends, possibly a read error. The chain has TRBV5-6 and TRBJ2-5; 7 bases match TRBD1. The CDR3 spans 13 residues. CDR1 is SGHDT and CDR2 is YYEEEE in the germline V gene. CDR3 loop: CASNLGTEETQYF. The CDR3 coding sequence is TGTGCCAGCAACTTGGGGACAGAAGAGACCCAGTACTTC.

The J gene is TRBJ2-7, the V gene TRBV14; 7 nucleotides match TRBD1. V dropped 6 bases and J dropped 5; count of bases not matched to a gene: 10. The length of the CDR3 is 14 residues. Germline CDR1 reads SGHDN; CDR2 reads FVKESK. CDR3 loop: CASRPTTGAHEQYF. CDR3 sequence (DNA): TGTGCCAGCAGACCAACTACAGGGGCCCACGAGCAGTACTTC.

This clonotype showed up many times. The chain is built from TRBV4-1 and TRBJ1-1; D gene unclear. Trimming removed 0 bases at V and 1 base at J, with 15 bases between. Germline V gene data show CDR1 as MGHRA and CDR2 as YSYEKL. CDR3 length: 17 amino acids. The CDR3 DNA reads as TGCGCCAGCAGCCAAGAGGAACGAAGGTGGGGGAACACTGAAGCTTTCTTT. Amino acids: CASSQEERRWGNTEAFF.

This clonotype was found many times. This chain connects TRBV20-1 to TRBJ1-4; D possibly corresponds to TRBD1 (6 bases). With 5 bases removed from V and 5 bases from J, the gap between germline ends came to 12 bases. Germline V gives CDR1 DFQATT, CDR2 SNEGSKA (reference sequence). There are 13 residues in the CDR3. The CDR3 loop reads CSAFDRMNEKLFF. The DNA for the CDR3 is TGCAGTGCTTTCGACAGGATGAATGAAAAACTGTTTTTT.

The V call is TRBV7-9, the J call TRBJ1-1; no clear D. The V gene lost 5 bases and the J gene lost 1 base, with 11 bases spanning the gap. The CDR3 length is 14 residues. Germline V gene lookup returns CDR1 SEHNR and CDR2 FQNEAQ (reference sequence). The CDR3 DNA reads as TGTGCCAGCAGCCCCATTTGGGCGAACACTGAAGCTTTCTTT. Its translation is CASSPIWANTEAFF.

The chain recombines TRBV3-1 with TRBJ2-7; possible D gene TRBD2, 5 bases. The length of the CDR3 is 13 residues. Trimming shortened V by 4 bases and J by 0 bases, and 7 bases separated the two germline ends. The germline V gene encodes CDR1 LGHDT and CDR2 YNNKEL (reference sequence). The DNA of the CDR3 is TGTGCCAGCAGCCCGGGATTCTCCTACGAGCAGTACTTC. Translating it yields CASSPGFSYEQYF.

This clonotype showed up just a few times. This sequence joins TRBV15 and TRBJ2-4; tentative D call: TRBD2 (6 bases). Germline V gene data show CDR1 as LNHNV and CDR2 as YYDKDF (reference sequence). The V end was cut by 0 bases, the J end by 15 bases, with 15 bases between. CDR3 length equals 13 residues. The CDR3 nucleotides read TGTGCCACCAGCAGAGATACGGGAGTTCAGGGGTACTTC. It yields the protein CATSRDTGVQGYF.

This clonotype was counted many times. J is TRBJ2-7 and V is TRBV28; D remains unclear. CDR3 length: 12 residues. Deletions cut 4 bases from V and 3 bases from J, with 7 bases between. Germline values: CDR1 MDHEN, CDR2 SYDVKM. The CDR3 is CASSSGYYEQYF. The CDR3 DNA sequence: TGTGCCAGCAGTTCCGGGTACTACGAGCAGTACTTC.

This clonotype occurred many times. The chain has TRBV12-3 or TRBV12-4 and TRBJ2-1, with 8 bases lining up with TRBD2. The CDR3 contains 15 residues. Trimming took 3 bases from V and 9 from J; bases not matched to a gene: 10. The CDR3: CASSFLAGGTSEQFF. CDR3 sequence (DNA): TGTGCCAGCAGTTTTTTGGCGGGGGGCACTAGTGAGCAGTTCTTC.

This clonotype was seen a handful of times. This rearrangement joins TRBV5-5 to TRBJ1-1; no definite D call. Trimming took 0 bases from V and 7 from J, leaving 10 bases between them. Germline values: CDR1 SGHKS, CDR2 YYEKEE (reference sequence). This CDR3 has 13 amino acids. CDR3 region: CASSLVDRSEAFF. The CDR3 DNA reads TGTGCCAGCAGCTTGGTCGATCGGAGTGAAGCTTTCTTT.

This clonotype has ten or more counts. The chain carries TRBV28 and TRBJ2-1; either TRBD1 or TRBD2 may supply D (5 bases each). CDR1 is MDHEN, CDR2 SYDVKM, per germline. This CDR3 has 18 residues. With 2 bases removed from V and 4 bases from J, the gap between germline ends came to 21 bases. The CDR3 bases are TGTGCCAGCAGTTTACTTCCCGGGACCGTTCGCCGGTACAATGAGCAGTTCTTC. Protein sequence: CASSLLPGTVRRYNEQFF.

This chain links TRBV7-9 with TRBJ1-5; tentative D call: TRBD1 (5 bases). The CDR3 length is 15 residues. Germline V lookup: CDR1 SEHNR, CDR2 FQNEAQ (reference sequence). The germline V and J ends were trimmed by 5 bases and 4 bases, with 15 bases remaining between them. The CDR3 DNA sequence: TGTGCCAGCAGCCCCCCGGGACGCTCAAATCAGCCCCAGCATTTT. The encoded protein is CASSPPGRSNQPQHF. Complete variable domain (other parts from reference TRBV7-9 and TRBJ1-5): DTGVSQNPRHKITKRGQNVTFRCDPISEHNRLYWYRQTLGQGPEFLTYFQNEAQLEKSRLLSDRFSAERPKGSFSTLEIQRTEQGDSAMYLCASSPPGRSNQPQHFGDGTRLSIL.

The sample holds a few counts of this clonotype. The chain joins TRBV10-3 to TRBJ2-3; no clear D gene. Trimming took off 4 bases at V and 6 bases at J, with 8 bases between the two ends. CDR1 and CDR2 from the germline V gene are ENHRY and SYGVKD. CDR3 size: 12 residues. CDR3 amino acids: CAISALRDTQYF. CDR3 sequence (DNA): TGTGCCATCAGTGCCCTTAGGGATACGCAGTATTTT.

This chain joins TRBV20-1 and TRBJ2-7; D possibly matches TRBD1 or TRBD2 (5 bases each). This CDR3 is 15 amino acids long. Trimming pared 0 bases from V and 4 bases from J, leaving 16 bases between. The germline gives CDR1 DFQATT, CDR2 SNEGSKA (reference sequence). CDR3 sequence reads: CSARDVGVSLYEQYF. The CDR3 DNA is TGCAGTGCTAGAGATGTGGGGGTGTCCTTGTACGAGCAGTACTTC.

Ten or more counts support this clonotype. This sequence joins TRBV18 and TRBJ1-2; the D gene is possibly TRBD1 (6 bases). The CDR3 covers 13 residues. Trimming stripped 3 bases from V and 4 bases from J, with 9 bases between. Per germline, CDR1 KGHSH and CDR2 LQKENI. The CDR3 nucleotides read TGTGCCAGCTCACCGGACAGCTTCTATGGCTACACCTTC. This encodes CASSPDSFYGYTF.

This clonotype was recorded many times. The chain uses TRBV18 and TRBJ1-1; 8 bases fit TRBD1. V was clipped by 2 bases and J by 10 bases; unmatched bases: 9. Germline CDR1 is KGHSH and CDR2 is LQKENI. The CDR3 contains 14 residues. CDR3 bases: TGTGCCAGCTCACCAATGATTCGACAGGGGCCAGCTTTCTTT. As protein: CASSPMIRQGPAFF.

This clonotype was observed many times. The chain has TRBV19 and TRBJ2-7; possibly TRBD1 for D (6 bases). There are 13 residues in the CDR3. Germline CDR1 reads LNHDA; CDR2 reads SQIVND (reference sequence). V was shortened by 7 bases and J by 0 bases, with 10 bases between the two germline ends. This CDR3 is CASKLDSSYEQYF. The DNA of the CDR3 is TGTGCCAGTAAACTGGACAGCTCCTACGAGCAGTACTTC.

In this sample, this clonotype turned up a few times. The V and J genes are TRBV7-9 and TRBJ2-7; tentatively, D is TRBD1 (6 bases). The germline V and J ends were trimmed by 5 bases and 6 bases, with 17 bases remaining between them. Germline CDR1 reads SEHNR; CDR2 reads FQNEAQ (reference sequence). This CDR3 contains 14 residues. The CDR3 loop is CASSIETGRGEQYF. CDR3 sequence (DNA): TGTGCCAGCAGCATCGAGACAGGAAGAGGCGAGCAGTACTTC.